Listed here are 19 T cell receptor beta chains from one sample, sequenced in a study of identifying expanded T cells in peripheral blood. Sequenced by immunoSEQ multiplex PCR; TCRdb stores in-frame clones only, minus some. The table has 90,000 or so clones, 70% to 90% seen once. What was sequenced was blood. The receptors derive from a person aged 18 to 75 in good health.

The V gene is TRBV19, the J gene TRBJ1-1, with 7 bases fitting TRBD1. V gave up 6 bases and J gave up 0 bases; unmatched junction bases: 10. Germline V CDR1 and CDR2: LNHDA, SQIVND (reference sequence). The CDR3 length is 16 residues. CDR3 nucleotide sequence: TGTGCCAGTAGGACTACGCCGGGACAGATGAACACTGAAGCTTTCTTT. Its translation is CASRTTPGQMNTEAFF.

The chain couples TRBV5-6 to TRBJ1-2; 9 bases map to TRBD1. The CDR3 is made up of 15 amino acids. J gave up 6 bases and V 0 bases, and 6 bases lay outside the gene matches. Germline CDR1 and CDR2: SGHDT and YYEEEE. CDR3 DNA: TGTGCCAGCAGCTTGGGGCCGGGACAGGGAAATGGCTACACCTTC. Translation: CASSLGPGQGNGYTF.

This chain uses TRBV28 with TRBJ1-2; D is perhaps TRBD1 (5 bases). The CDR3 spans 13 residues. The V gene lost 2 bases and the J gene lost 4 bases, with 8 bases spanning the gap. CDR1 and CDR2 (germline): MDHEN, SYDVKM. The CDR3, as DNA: TGTGCCAGCAGTTTACGGGGCTTCTATGGCTACACCTTC. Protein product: CASSLRGFYGYTF.

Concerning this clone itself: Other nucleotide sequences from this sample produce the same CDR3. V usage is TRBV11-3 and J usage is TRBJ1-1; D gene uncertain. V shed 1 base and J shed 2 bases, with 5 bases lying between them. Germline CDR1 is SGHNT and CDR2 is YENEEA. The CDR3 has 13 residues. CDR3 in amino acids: CASSLAGNTEAFF. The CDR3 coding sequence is TGTGCCAGCAGCTTAGCCGGCAACACTGAAGCTTTCTTT.

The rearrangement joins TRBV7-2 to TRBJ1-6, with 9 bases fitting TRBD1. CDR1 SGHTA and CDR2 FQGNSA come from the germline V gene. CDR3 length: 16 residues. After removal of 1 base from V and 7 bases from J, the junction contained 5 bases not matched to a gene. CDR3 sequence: CASSLETGGLNSPLHF. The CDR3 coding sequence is TGTGCCAGCAGCTTAGAAACAGGGGGCTTAAATTCACCCCTCCACTTT.

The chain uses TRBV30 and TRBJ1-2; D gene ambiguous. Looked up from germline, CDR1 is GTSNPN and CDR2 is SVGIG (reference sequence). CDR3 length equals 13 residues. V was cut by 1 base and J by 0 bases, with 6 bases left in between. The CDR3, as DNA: TGTGCCTGGAGTGGGACCGCTAACTATGGCTACACCTTC. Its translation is CAWSGTANYGYTF.

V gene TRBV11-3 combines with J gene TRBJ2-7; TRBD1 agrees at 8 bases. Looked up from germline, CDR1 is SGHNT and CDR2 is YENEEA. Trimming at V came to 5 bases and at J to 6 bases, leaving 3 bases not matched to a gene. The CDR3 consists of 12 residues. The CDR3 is CASSKDRGEQYF. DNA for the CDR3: TGTGCCAGCAGCAAAGACAGGGGCGAGCAGTACTTC.

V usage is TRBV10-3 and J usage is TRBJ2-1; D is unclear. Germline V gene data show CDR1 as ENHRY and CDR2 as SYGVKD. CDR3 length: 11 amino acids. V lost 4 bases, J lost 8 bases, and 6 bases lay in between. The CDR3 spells CAISGSDEQFF. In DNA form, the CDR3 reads TGTGCCATCAGTGGCTCGGATGAGCAGTTCTTC.

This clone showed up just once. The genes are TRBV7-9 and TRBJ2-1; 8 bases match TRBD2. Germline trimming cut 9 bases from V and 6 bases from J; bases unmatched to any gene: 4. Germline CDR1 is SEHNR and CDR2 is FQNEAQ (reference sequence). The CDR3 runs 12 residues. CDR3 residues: CASRTSFNEQFF. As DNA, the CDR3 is TGTGCCAGTCGGACTAGCTTCAATGAGCAGTTCTTC.

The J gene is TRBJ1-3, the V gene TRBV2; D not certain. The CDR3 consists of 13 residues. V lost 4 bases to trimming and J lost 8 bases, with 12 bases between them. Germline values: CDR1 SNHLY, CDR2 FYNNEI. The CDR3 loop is CASSVQLEDTIYF. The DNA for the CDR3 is TGTGCCAGCAGTGTCCAGTTGGAGGACACCATATATTTT.

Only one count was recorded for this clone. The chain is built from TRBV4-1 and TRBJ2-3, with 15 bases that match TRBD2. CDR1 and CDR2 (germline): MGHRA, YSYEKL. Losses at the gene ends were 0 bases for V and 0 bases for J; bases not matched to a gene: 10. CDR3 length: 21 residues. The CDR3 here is CASSQERAGTSGGLSTDTQYF. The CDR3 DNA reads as TGCGCCAGCAGCCAAGAAAGGGCCGGGACTAGCGGGGGGTTAAGCACAGATACGCAGTATTTT.

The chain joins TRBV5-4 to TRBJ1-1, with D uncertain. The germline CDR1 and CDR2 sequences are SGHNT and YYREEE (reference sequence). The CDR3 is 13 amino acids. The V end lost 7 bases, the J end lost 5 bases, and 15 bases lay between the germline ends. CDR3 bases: TGTGCCAGCTCCCGGACGGACCAAACTGAAGCTTTCTTT. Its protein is CASSRTDQTEAFF.

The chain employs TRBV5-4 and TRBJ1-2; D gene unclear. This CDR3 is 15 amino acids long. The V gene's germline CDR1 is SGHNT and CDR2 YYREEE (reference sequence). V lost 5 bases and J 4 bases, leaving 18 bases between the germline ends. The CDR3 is CASRRGTGPSYGYTF. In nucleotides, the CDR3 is TGTGCCAGCAGAAGAGGAACCGGGCCGTCCTATGGCTACACCTTC.

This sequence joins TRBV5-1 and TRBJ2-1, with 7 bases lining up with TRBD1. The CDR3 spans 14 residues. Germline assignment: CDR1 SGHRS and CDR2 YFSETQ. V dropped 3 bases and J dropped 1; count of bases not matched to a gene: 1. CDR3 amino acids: CASSWGQSYNEQFF. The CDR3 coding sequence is TGCGCCAGCAGCTGGGGACAGTCCTACAATGAGCAGTTCTTC. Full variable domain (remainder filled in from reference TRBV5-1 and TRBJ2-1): KAGVTQTPRYLIKTRGQQVTLSCSPISGHRSVSWYQQTPGQGLQFLFEYFSETQRNKGNFPGRFSGRQFSNSRSEMNVSTLELGDSALYLCASSWGQSYNEQFFGPGTRLTVL.

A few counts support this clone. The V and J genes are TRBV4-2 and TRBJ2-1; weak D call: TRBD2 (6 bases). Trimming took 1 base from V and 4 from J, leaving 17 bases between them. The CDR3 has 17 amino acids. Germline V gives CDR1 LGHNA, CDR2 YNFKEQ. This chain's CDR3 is CASSQAAERATYNEQFF. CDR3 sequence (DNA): TGTGCCAGCAGCCAAGCGGCAGAGCGGGCCACTTACAATGAGCAGTTCTTC.

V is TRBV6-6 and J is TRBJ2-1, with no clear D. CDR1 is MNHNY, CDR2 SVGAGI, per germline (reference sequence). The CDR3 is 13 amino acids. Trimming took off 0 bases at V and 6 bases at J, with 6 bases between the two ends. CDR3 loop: CASSYSRSNEQFF. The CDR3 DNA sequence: TGTGCCAGCAGTTACTCGAGGAGCAATGAGCAGTTCTTC.

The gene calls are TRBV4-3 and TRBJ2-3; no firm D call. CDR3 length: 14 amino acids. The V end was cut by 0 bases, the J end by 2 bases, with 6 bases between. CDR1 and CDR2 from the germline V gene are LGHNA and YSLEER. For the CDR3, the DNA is TGCGCCAGCAGCCAAGACCGCCCCACAGATACGCAGTATTTT. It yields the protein CASSQDRPTDTQYF.

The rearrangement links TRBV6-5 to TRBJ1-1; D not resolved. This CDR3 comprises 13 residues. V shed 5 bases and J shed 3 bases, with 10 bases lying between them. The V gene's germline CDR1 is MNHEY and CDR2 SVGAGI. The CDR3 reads CASSQLPDTEAFF. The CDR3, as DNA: TGTGCCAGCAGTCAATTACCTGACACTGAAGCTTTCTTT.

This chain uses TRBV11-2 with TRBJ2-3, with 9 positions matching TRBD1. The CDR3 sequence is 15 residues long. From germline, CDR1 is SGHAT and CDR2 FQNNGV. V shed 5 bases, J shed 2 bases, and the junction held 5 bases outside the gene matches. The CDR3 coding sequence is TGTGCCAGCAGCGGCCGGGACAGGGACACAGATACGCAGTATTTT. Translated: CASSGRDRDTDTQYF.